Below, 3 T cell receptor beta chains from the same sample are listed, as sequenced in a study of blood T cell repertoires in COVID-19. Assay used: immunoSEQ multiplex PCR; TCRdb lists only in-frame clones, some missing. The sample has about 150,000 clones; around nine tenths are singletons. Sequenced input: peripheral blood. These receptors all stem from an elderly woman with COVID-19, enrolled during active disease.

The rearrangement joins TRBV4-3 to TRBJ1-2; D gene unclear. This CDR3 is built from 15 residues. V was cut by 1 base and J by 3 bases, with 12 bases left in between. Germline V gene data show CDR1 as LGHNA and CDR2 as YSLEER. CDR3 in amino acids: CASSQAVSADYGYTF. The CDR3 region has the DNA TGCGCCAGCAGCCAAGCCGTCAGTGCGGACTATGGCTACACCTTC.

V usage is TRBV4-2 and J usage is TRBJ1-2, with D possibly TRBD1 on 6 matching bases. Trimming pared 3 bases from V and 4 bases from J, leaving 12 bases between. In germline, CDR1 is LGHNA, CDR2 YNFKEQ. The CDR3 has 14 residues. CDR3 sequence: CASSQGQGTYGYTF. CDR3 coding DNA: TGTGCCAGCAGCCAGGGTCAGGGGACCTATGGCTACACCTTC.

This chain uses TRBV7-2 with TRBJ2-3; D perhaps matches TRBD2 (6 bases). Looked up from germline, CDR1 is SGHTA and CDR2 is FQGNSA. Trimming took 5 bases from V and 0 from J, leaving 12 bases between them. This CDR3 contains 15 residues. The DNA of the CDR3 is TGTGCCAGCAGCCAGCCGGAGGGAAGCACAGATACGCAGTATTTT. This sequence encodes CASSQPEGSTDTQYF.